The 24 T cell receptor beta chains listed next were all sequenced from one sample in a study of shared clonotypes between healthy human individuals. Sequenced by immunoSEQ multiplex PCR; TCRdb stores in-frame clones only, minus some. The data contain 2,500,000 or so clones, around 92% of them seen just once; the ten biggest clones take up 0.3% to 0.4%. The sequenced sample was naive CD4+ T cells from PBMCs. The subset is: CD45RA+ positively selected. Every receptor here comes from a man younger than 35 in good health. Some clones in this sample may be carry-over from other donors' samples.

V gene TRBV6-1 combines with J gene TRBJ1-2; 7 nucleotides match TRBD1. The CDR3 loop spans 14 amino acids. Germline-derived CDR1 and CDR2 are MNHNS and SASEGT. The V segment lost 8 bases and the J segment 3 bases; nucleotides outside the gene matches: 9. CDR3 nucleotides: TGTGCCAGCGAAAGTCTCACAGGGGACTATGGCTACACCTTC. It yields the protein CASESLTGDYGYTF.

This clone was seen a single time. This chain uses TRBV19 with TRBJ1-4, with 7 nucleotides matching TRBD1. The CDR3 is 15 residues long. Trimming removed 5 bases from V and 5 bases from J; junction bases left unmatched: 8. The germline CDR1 and CDR2 sequences are LNHDA and SQIVND (reference sequence). The CDR3 sequence is CASSARQGVNEKLFF. CDR3 coding DNA: TGTGCCAGTAGTGCACGACAGGGAGTGAATGAAAAACTGTTTTTT.

This clone was found once. This rearrangement joins TRBV7-9 to TRBJ2-5; TRBD2 matches 9 bases. The V gene's germline CDR1 is SEHNR and CDR2 FQNEAQ (reference sequence). This CDR3 comprises 16 residues. The trim removed 5 bases at V and 7 bases at J, leaving 14 bases unmatched. The CDR3 is CASSPKAGGPAGTQYF. CDR3 bases: TGTGCCAGCAGCCCAAAAGCGGGAGGCCCTGCCGGGACCCAGTACTTC.

The V call is TRBV25-1, the J call TRBJ2-7; D is perhaps TRBD1 (6 bases). V shed 3 bases and J shed 5 bases, with 11 bases lying between them. There are 13 residues in the CDR3. Germline lookup yields CDR1 MGHDK and CDR2 SYGVNS. CDR3 DNA sequence: TGTGCCAGCAGTGACCCCAGGGGCGACGAGCAGTACTTC. Translating it yields CASSDPRGDEQYF.

This chain joins TRBV29-1 and TRBJ2-7; D gene ambiguous. There are 12 residues in the CDR3. Between the trimmed V and J ends, which lost 4 bases and 0 bases, there was a span of 7 bases. From germline, CDR1 is SQVTM and CDR2 ANQGSEA. The CDR3 loop reads CSVGDNSYEQYF. In nucleotides, the CDR3 is TGCAGCGTTGGAGACAACTCCTACGAGCAGTACTTC.

To note about this clone: This CDR3 is also generated by other DNA sequences in the sample. This sequence joins TRBV28 and TRBJ2-7; TRBD2 agrees at 8 bases. Trimming removed 5 bases from V and 0 bases from J; junction bases left unmatched: 3. The CDR3 has 14 residues. From germline, CDR1 is MDHEN and CDR2 SYDVKM. The CDR3 DNA is TGTGCCAGCAGTCCGGGGGGGGCCTCCTACGAGCAGTACTTC. It encodes CASSPGGASYEQYF.

The chain couples TRBV5-6 to TRBJ1-2, with unresolved D. Deletions cut 4 bases from V and 4 bases from J, with 11 bases between. The CDR3 spans 13 residues. From germline, CDR1 is SGHDT and CDR2 YYEEEE. The CDR3 nucleotides are TGTGCCAGCAGCCCCTCAAGGGTCTATGGCTACACCTTC. It codes for CASSPSRVYGYTF.

The J gene is TRBJ1-5, the V gene TRBV19, with D tentatively TRBD1 (6 bases). Trimming pared 7 bases from V and 3 bases from J, leaving 10 bases between. The CDR3 contains 13 residues. Germline-derived CDR1 and CDR2 are LNHDA and SQIVND (reference sequence). The CDR3 DNA reads as TGTGCCAGTAATGGACAGATCAATCAGCCCCAGCATTTT. This gives the protein CASNGQINQPQHF.

DNA of the CDR3: TGTGCCAGCAGGACGGGACAGGGCACCGGGGAGCTGTTTTTT. Translated: CASRTGQGTGELFF. The chain carries TRBV11-3 and TRBJ2-2, with 9 bases that match TRBD1. V dropped 6 bases and J dropped 4; count of bases not matched to a gene: 3. The CDR3 has 14 amino acids. Germline lookup yields CDR1 SGHNT and CDR2 YENEEA.

V and J are TRBV27 and TRBJ2-7; the match to TRBD2 covers 11 bases. The CDR3 runs to 15 residues. CDR1 is MNHEY and CDR2 is SMNVEV in the germline V gene (reference sequence). With 3 bases clipped from V and 4 bases from J, the junction kept 5 bases outside the gene matches. CDR3 in amino acids: CASSFSLAGVYEQYF. In DNA form, the CDR3 reads TGTGCCAGCAGTTTTTCACTAGCGGGAGTGTACGAGCAGTACTTC.

The chain recombines TRBV27 with TRBJ2-1; perhaps TRBD1 as D (6 bases). Germline CDR1 is MNHEY and CDR2 is SMNVEV (reference sequence). The CDR3 loop spans 21 amino acids. Between the trimmed V and J ends, which lost 6 bases and 1 base, there was a span of 31 bases. The CDR3 coding sequence is TGTGCCAGCAGCGCCTCCCCTAGGACAGCCAACGGTGCCCCTTCCTACAATGAGCAGTTCTTC. Its translation is CASSASPRTANGAPSYNEQFF.

Remarks on this clone: The same CDR3 can be traced to other DNA sequences in this sample. The chain combines TRBV28 with TRBJ1-2, with TRBD1 matching 7 bases. Germline V lookup: CDR1 MDHEN, CDR2 SYDVKM. There are 13 residues in the CDR3. Germline trimming cut 4 bases from V and 4 bases from J; bases unmatched to any gene: 3. CDR3 sequence: CASSSPGGYGYTF. The CDR3 region has the DNA TGTGCCAGCAGTTCGCCAGGGGGCTATGGCTACACCTTC.

V gene TRBV4-1 combines with J gene TRBJ1-5, with D hard to call. This CDR3 contains 13 residues. Germline V gene data show CDR1 as MGHRA and CDR2 as YSYEKL. Trimming left V 4 bases short and J 11 bases short, with 15 bases between. In DNA, the CDR3 is TGCGCCAGCAGCCTATCAGACTCGACGGCCCAGCATTTT. Translated: CASSLSDSTAQHF.

The chain combines TRBV28 with TRBJ2-5; D assignment may be TRBD1 or TRBD2 (6 bases each). CDR1 is MDHEN and CDR2 is SYDVKM in the germline V gene. The V gene lost 3 bases and the J gene lost 4 bases, with 24 bases spanning the gap. The length of the CDR3 is 18 residues. The CDR3 DNA is TGTGCCAGCAGTTTGGGGGGCGGGTCAGGAGGCGTATTAGAGACCCAGTACTTC. This codes for CASSLGGGSGGVLETQYF.

The rearrangement uses TRBV6-8 and TRBJ1-1; D is undetermined. Germline assignment: CDR1 MNHGY and CDR2 SAAAGT. V lost 7 bases and J lost 0, with 9 bases in between. CDR3 size: 13 residues. The CDR3 sequence is CASTGRLNTEAFF. Here the CDR3 DNA reads TGTGCCAGCACTGGCAGATTGAACACTGAAGCTTTCTTT.

This chain connects TRBV11-2 to TRBJ1-2; 7 bases agree with TRBD1. Germline V gene data show CDR1 as SGHAT and CDR2 as FQNNGV. With V trimmed by 6 bases and J by 1 base, 17 bases remained unmatched. The CDR3 sequence is 18 residues long. The DNA for the CDR3 is TGTGCCAGCAGGTCCTCCTTTCGGGACAGCAACTTTAACTATGGCTACACCTTC. Protein sequence: CASRSSFRDSNFNYGYTF.

This chain connects TRBV7-6 to TRBJ2-1; the match to TRBD2 covers 12 bases. Germline trimming cut 3 bases from V and 8 bases from J; bases unmatched to any gene: 11. The CDR3 has 17 amino acids. CDR1 and CDR2 (germline): SGHVS, FNYEAQ. Here the CDR3 reads CASSFPTSGSLIDEQFF. DNA of the CDR3: TGTGCCAGCAGCTTTCCGACTAGCGGGAGTTTAATCGATGAGCAGTTCTTC.

The chain is built from TRBV6-6 and TRBJ2-7; the D is unclear. Germline loops: CDR1 MNHNY, CDR2 SVGAGI (reference sequence). V lost 0 bases and J 0 bases, leaving 6 bases between the germline ends. The CDR3 spans 14 residues. The CDR3 sequence is CASSYSVSSYEQYF. The CDR3 DNA is TGTGCCAGCAGTTACTCAGTCAGCTCCTACGAGCAGTACTTC.

The chain links TRBV11-2 to TRBJ2-3; TRBD2 might be the D (5 bases). This CDR3 is built from 15 residues. Germline-derived CDR1 and CDR2 are SGHAT and FQNNGV. The V gene lost 2 bases and the J gene lost 1 base, with 10 bases spanning the gap. The CDR3, as DNA: TGTGCCAGCAGCTTATCCCTCGGGGGCACAGATACGCAGTATTTT. Translated, it gives CASSLSLGGTDTQYF.

The chain carries TRBV4-1 and TRBJ2-5; no definite D call. The CDR3 runs 16 residues. V was shortened by 1 base and J by 1 base, with 13 bases between the two germline ends. Germline assignment: CDR1 MGHRA and CDR2 YSYEKL. The chain's CDR3 is CASSQGSGMSQETQYF. The CDR3 DNA reads as TGCGCCAGCAGCCAAGGGAGTGGGATGTCCCAAGAGACCCAGTACTTC.

The gene calls are TRBV14 and TRBJ2-1; 8 nucleotides line up with TRBD2. The V segment lost 4 bases and the J segment 0 bases; nucleotides outside the gene matches: 5. There are 16 residues in the CDR3. Germline lookup yields CDR1 SGHDN and CDR2 FVKESK. CDR3 nucleotide sequence: TGTGCCAGCAGCCCAACCGGGACTAGCTCCTACAATGAGCAGTTCTTC. As protein: CASSPTGTSSYNEQFF.

V is TRBV15 and J is TRBJ2-7, with TRBD2 matching 15 bases. This CDR3 is 19 amino acids long. Germline assignment: CDR1 LNHNV and CDR2 YYDKDF (reference sequence). With 0 bases clipped from V and 3 bases from J, the junction kept 9 bases outside the gene matches. The CDR3 loop reads CATSRDSGLAGGPLYEQYF. The CDR3 coding sequence is TGTGCCACCAGCAGAGATAGTGGACTAGCGGGAGGGCCACTCTACGAGCAGTACTTC. Filled out from reference TRBV15 and TRBJ2-7, the complete variable domain reads DAMVIQNPRYQVTQFGKPVTLSCSQTLNHNVMYWYQQKSSQAPKLLFHYYDKDFNNEADTPDNFQSRRPNTSFCFLDIRSPGLGDTAMYLCATSRDSGLAGGPLYEQYFGPGTRLTVT.

This clone was seen only once. The V call is TRBV5-4, the J call TRBJ2-7; no definite D call. Germline CDR1 reads SGHNT; CDR2 reads YYREEE (reference sequence). The germline V and J ends were trimmed by 3 bases and 3 bases, with 4 bases remaining between them. CDR3 length equals 11 residues. The chain's CDR3 is CASSSHYEQYF. The CDR3 nucleotides read TGTGCCAGCAGCTCGCACTACGAGCAGTACTTC.

The chain carries TRBV28 and TRBJ1-2; TRBD1 is a possible D gene (6 bases). Germline CDR1 is MDHEN and CDR2 is SYDVKM. Between the trimmed V and J ends, which lost 6 bases and 7 bases, there was a span of 18 bases. The CDR3 is 14 residues long. The CDR3 loop is CASSLDRPLGGYTF. The CDR3 DNA follows: TGTGCCAGCAGCCTAGACAGGCCTTTGGGTGGCTACACCTTC.